The sequence of this T cell receptor beta chain was determined in a study of shared clonotypes between healthy human individuals. Study information: Each donor's CD4 naive and CD4 memory cells filled three plates apiece, CD8 naive two, and CD8 memory one. The study, taken as a whole, reports: Rarefaction showed sorted-subset sequencing was incomplete despite large depth.

Measured with immunoSEQ multiplex PCR; TCRdb has only the in-frame clones, and not every one. The data contain a few million clones, 85% to 95% of them singletons. Germline-derived CDR1 and CDR2 are LGHNT and FRNRAP. The CDR3 sequence is 16 residues long. The V gene end was trimmed by 1 base and the J gene end by 0 bases; junction bases not matched to a gene: 3. Of note for this clone: Its antigen is not identified.

The sample was naive CD4+ T cells from PBMCs. Stated subset: CD45RA+ positively selected. The clonotype originates from a young man in good health. Some clones in this sample may be carry-over from other donors' samples. This sequence joins TRBV12-5 and TRBJ2-7; 10 positions match TRBD2. CDR3 in amino acids: CASGLGTSGNSYEQYF. The CDR3 DNA reads as TGTGCTAGTGGTTTGGGGACTAGCGGAAACTCCTACGAGCAGTACTTC.